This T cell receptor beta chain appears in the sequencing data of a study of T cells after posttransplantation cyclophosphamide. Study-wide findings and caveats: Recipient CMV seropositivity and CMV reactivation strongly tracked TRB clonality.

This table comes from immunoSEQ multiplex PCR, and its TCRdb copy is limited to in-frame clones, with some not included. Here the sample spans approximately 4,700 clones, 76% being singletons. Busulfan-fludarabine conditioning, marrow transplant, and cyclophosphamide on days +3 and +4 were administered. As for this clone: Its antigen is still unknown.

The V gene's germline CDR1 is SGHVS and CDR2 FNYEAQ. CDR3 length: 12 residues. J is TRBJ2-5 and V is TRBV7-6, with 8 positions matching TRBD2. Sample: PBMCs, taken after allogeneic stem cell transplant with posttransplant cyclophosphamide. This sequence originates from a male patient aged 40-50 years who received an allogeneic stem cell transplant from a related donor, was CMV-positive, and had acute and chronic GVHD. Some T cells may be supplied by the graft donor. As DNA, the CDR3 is TGTGCTACCGGGGGGGTTCGAGAGACCCAGTACTTC. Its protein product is CATGGVRETQYF.